This T cell receptor (beta chain) was captured in a study of CD8 T cells in Susac syndrome (dated by TCRdb to the late 2010s). With respect to the entire study: Among the sequenced Susac syndrome patients, 5 or 6 had clinically active disease and under 10 were in clinical remission. At blood withdrawal, Susac syndrome patients were therapy-naive, treated with corticosteroids (with IVIg additionally given to some), or treated with IVIg alone. Whether CD8+ T cell activation and differentiation in Susac syndrome was antigen driven was tested using repertoire sequencing.

CDR3 length: 14 amino acids, cysteine to phenylalanine. The retained sequence is limited to the CDR3, 42 bases, with the frame set at the first base. V is shortened by 2 bases, J by 2 bases, and the region joining them spans 10 bases. Based on the germline V gene (reference sequence), the CDR1 and CDR2 sequences are SGHNT and YYREEE. High-throughput TCR beta sequencing profiled peripheral blood CD8+ and CD4+ T cells from healthy donors, Susac syndrome patients and multiple sclerosis patients. The Susac syndrome patients fulfilled recently defined diagnostic criteria for definite or probable disease. Bulk CD8+ and CD4+ T cells were purified magnetically by negative isolation, whereas CD8+ TEMRA cells were enriched by FACS. Blood was drawn into EDTA tubes, processed within 24 hours, and PBMCs were isolated by density gradient centrifugation. PBMCs intended for TCR sequencing were cryopreserved in liquid nitrogen and thawed later in a water bath at 37 degrees C. The sorted or isolated CD4+, CD8+ and CD8+ TEMRA cells reached a purity of at least 90%.

Study-level results and caveats: The number of individuals in the TCR sequencing and HLA analysis was recognized as being relatively small. The CD4+ T cell repertoire of patients with Susac syndrome showed no detectable clonal expansion.

RNA was extracted using the RNeasy kit, and about 0.5 to 1 microgram was reverse transcribed with random hexamers. TCR beta CDR3 regions were amplified with the immunoSEQ multiplex PCR assay covering 54 Vbeta and 13 Jbeta segments. Bias from PCR amplification was corrected by using a synthetic template baseline for primer optimization and for computational correction. The original methods were these. Reads were annotated to V, D and J genes per IMGT and analyzed with immunoSEQ Analyzer, keeping only productive sequences. To calculate clonality, Shannon entropy was normalized by log2 of the number of productive unique sequences and then subtracted from one. Public and private clones were assessed among the 100 most prevalent clones of each patient and control. Susac-specific clones were defined as absent from healthy and MS cohorts, 850 to 1,300 published viral clones and other ImmuneACCESS disease sequences. TCRdb passed the public sequencing reads through fastp at Q25 and MiXCR, retaining productive beta sequences. Entries that share a CDR3 protein sequence are merged under the most common genes and DNA. TCRdb's processing, not the authors', yielded these V and J calls. The sample table contains 110,000 to 150,000 distinct CDR3 sequences; only one count was recorded for almost 96% of them. Of the sample, about 0.08% is held by the ten largest clones.

As concerns this clonotype: It lacks a known antigen. There are no base qualities to consult, and no much larger clone falls within one base.

Source material: CD4+ T cells from PBMCs. The receptor chain draws on TRBV5-4 and TRBJ1-1; confidence is insufficient to name the D gene. The clonotype comes from a human donor with Susac syndrome. Read as DNA, the sequence is TGTGCCAGCAGCTTTGTGGGCACCAACACTGAAGCTTTCTTT. This sequence encodes CASSFVGTNTEAFF.